Each of the 7 T cell receptor beta chains below was sequenced from the same sample in a study of Ad26.COV2.S vaccination and SARS-CoV-2 variants. Produced via immunoSEQ multiplex PCR; TCRdb's table is partial and in-frame only. The data hold around 300,000 clones, with under 90% observed a single time. The treatment: some 20 received Ad26.COV2.S at low or high dose, single or two shots; about 5 received placebo; per-sample allocation not given. Sampling was done on day 63 after the first vaccine or placebo injection. The sample was peripheral blood, taken in a trial of Ad26.COV2.S vaccine versus placebo. The source of these receptors is a person aged 18-60 years who received the Ad26.COV2.S COVID-19 vaccine or a placebo.

The chain is built from TRBV19 and TRBJ1-1; D is undetermined. This CDR3 is 13 amino acids long. CDR1 LNHDA and CDR2 SQIVND come from the germline V gene (reference sequence). Trimming removed 5 bases from V and 4 bases from J, with 11 bases in between. For the CDR3, the DNA is TGTGCCAGTAGTCCGGGCCGGGGCACTGAAGCTTTCTTT. Residues: CASSPGRGTEAFF. The variable domain in full, completed from reference TRBV19 and TRBJ1-1, reads DGGITQSPKYLFRKEGQNVTLSCEQNLNHDAMYWYRQDPGQGLRLIYYSQIVNDFQKGDIAEGYSVSREKKESFPLTVTSAQKNPTAFYLCASSPGRGTEAFFGQGTRLTVV.

The rearrangement joins TRBV5-4 to TRBJ2-1, with TRBD2 identical over 11 bases. The V gene's germline CDR1 is SGHNT and CDR2 YYREEE (reference sequence). CDR3 length: 17 residues. The trim removed 0 bases at V and 7 bases at J, leaving 9 bases unmatched. The CDR3 spells CASSLGGLADSSNEQFF. As DNA, the CDR3 is TGTGCCAGCAGCTTGGGGGGACTAGCGGATAGTAGTAATGAGCAGTTCTTC.

The CDR3 reads CAWSTQGEVPQHF. The CDR3 DNA reads as TGTGCCTGGAGTACCCAGGGGGAAGTGCCCCAGCATTTT. The V call is TRBV30, the J call TRBJ1-5, with 7 bases matching TRBD1. CDR1 is GTSNPN and CDR2 is SVGIG in the germline V gene (reference sequence). V lost 2 bases, J lost 9 bases, and 7 bases stayed unmatched. The CDR3 is 13 amino acids.

The chain uses TRBV19 and TRBJ1-4; weak D call: TRBD1 (6 bases). Germline V lookup: CDR1 LNHDA, CDR2 SQIVND (reference sequence). The CDR3 covers 16 residues. The V gene lost 3 bases and the J gene lost 7 bases, with 18 bases spanning the gap. CDR3 coding DNA: TGTGCCAGTAGTATCAGCGGGGGCGCGAATGGTGAAAAACTGTTTTTT. Its protein is CASSISGGANGEKLFF.

The chain is built from TRBV29-1 and TRBJ2-1, with 7 positions matching TRBD2. The CDR3 totals 13 residues. In germline, CDR1 is SQVTM, CDR2 ANQGSEA. Unmatched junction bases numbered 4, after V lost 4 bases and J lost 4 bases. The CDR3 spells CSVGEGPYNEQFF. As DNA, the CDR3 is TGCAGCGTTGGGGAGGGGCCTTACAATGAGCAGTTCTTC.

The chain couples TRBV27 to TRBJ1-5; D is undetermined. The V gene lost 0 bases and the J gene lost 5 bases, with 5 bases spanning the gap. From germline, CDR1 is MNHEY and CDR2 SMNVEV (reference sequence). The CDR3 is made up of 13 amino acids. The DNA of the CDR3 is TGTGCCAGCAGTTTATCCACATATCAGCCCCAGCATTTT. Protein sequence: CASSLSTYQPQHF.

CDR3 coding DNA: TGTGCCAGTAGTAGGTCGGGGGGCAATCAGCCCCAGCATTTT. Translation gives CASSRSGGNQPQHF. J is TRBJ1-5 and V is TRBV19, with D perhaps matching TRBD1 (5 bases). Germline CDR1 is LNHDA and CDR2 is SQIVND (reference sequence). The CDR3 length is 14 residues. Deletions cut 4 bases from V and 2 bases from J, with 9 bases between.